This TCR beta chain appears in the sequencing data of a study of identical twins. V shed 4 bases and J 2 bases; nucleotides not matched to a gene: 13. The germline V gene encodes CDR1 GTSNPN and CDR2 SVGIG (reference sequence). The CDR3 runs 16 residues. Points from the study as a whole: Twins' excess sharing was less marked for out-of-frame beta sequences. Memory repertoires lacked the insertion deficit that abundant cord blood beta clonotypes showed.

TCRdb analysed the 5' RACE reads with MiXCR anew, one entry per CDR3 protein. The sample shows some 500,000 distinct CDR3 sequences, more than 13% of them seen only once. A note on this clonotype: The antigen is not known.

Another study also made use of these data, one on yellow fever vaccine responses in identical twins. That paper states: After vaccination, twins' T cell response reportedly seemed partly convergent, partly personalized.

The sample comprised CD4+ T cells sorted from blood. The TCR originated in a woman aged 18-29 years in good health. The rearrangement joins TRBV30 to TRBJ2-7, with 8 bases lining up with TRBD2. The CDR3 loop reads CAWMAPGTRNPYEQYF. The CDR3 nucleotides are TGTGCCTGGATGGCCCCCGGGACTAGGAACCCCTACGAGCAGTACTTC.